A single sample gave rise to the 4 T cell receptor beta chains below, sequenced in a study of vaccination effects on CD4 cells after COVID-19. Using immunoSEQ multiplex PCR, the repertoire was profiled, and TCRdb retains in-frame clones only, with some absent. The data hold 45,000 to 55,000 clones, with 60% to 75% observed a single time. Isolating CD4+ T cells followed about 11 days of culture. Every participant took two doses of the BNT162b2 or mRNA-1273 vaccine. The antigens for these receptors are not known. Sequencing used CD4+ T cells from PBMCs cultured without peptide, obtained after COVID-19 vaccination. Source of these receptors: a human donor who received a COVID-19 vaccine.

This chain joins TRBV5-1 and TRBJ1-4; 9 nucleotides agree with TRBD1. This CDR3 spans 15 amino acids. V trimming: 2 bases; J trimming: 8 bases; junction bases outside the gene matches: 7. Germline lookup yields CDR1 SGHRS and CDR2 YFSETQ. The CDR3 bases are TGCGCCAGCAGCTTACAGGGGGCCGTGGCAGAAAAACTGTTTTTT. This encodes CASSLQGAVAEKLFF.

This chain joins TRBV9 and TRBJ2-3; D is perhaps TRBD1 (7 bases). The CDR3 loop spans 15 amino acids. CDR1 is SGDLS and CDR2 is YYNGEE in the germline V gene. Between the trimmed V and J ends, which lost 5 bases and 0 bases, there was a span of 13 bases. The CDR3 protein is CASSLTGTSTDTQYF. The CDR3 DNA reads as TGTGCCAGCAGTCTGACAGGGACTAGCACAGATACGCAGTATTTT.

The DNA of the CDR3 is TGTGCCAGCAGCTTACTTACACCCTCTGGAAACACCATATATTTT. Encoded protein: CASSLLTPSGNTIYF. The chain employs TRBV5-6 and TRBJ1-3, with D uncertain. Germline CDR1 is SGHDT and CDR2 is YYEEEE. The V gene lost 2 bases and the J gene lost 0 bases, with 9 bases spanning the gap. The CDR3 is made up of 15 amino acids.

The CDR3 DNA reads TGTGCCAGTAGTAATACGGCAGGAACCGGGGAGCTGTTTTTT. Its protein is CASSNTAGTGELFF. The chain joins TRBV19 to TRBJ2-2; D unclear. V was clipped by 4 bases and J by 5 bases, with 11 bases between them. CDR1 is LNHDA, CDR2 SQIVND, per germline (reference sequence). The CDR3 is 14 amino acids.